This entry features one T cell receptor beta chain sequence. The antigen this receptor binds is unknown. No per-base quality is available; no much larger clone lies one base away. Library creation used the immunoSEQ multiplex PCR assay. For the multiplex PCR, a mixture combining 60 forward primers for TCR Vbeta segments and 13 reverse primers for TCR Jbeta segments was used. A multiplex PCR assay on genomic DNA amplified the CDR3 region of rearranged TCR beta genes. The Illumina HiSeq System was used to sequence the amplified TCR beta libraries as 87-base-pair reads. Turning to the authors' computational methods: A later analysis counted 65 million to 90 million unique TCR beta chains across the 700 or so repertoires, and 10 million to 12 million of these chains were shared by at least two donors. Raw reads were error-corrected and collapsed into unique sequences with a nearest-neighbor algorithm that merged closely related sequences to remove PCR and sequencing errors. Alignment of CDR3 sequences to IMGT reference sequences was used to assign V, D and J gene segments. Each retained sequence needed at least a six-nucleotide match to both a V gene segment and a J gene segment. Rearrangements were classified as productive when the CDR3 lacked stop codons and remained in frame with V and J, and all other rearrangements were classified as non-productive. CDR3 was defined by IMGT convention, running from the second conserved V-encoded cysteine to the conserved J-encoded phenylalanine. In an earlier analysis of 500 to 650 of the donors, sequences lacking an unambiguous match to a single V gene segment were excluded. In an earlier analysis of about 590 of the donors, a V segment was called functional when productive rearrangements were above 56.7%, and segregating when the standard deviation between donors exceeded 5%. A statistical classification framework was developed to diagnose cytomegalovirus status using the catalog of TCR beta chain sequences. A later analysis assigned V and J genes by comparing TCR nucleotide sequences with IMGT/GENE-DB human TR gene sequences. A later analysis assigned CDR3 sequences and most-parsimonious VDJ recombination scenarios with the TCRdist pipeline. In a later analysis, every TCR beta chain was defined by the combination of its CDR3 amino acid sequence and its V-gene family, and reads without a unique V-gene family were dropped. As a way to deal with suspected cross-contamination and a sequencing artifact, a later analysis dropped approximately 590 nucleotide sequences that were highly shared and had low generation probability. A later analysis calculated a clonal expansion index for each public chain from normalized within-repertoire ranks of inferred template counts. A later analysis computed generation probabilities with a VDJ recombination model fitted to out-of-frame rearrangements, and checked the results against IGoR. A later analysis scored TCR-TCR, TCR-HLA and TCR-CMV co-occurrence with hypergeometric tests, applying a repertoire-size bias correction to TCR pairs. In a later analysis, false discovery rates were estimated by permuting HLA or CMV assignments 20 times. In a later analysis, co-occurring TCRs were grouped using DBSCAN, and TCRdist sequence similarity was added for clustering within HLA-allele-positive subsets. Repertoires with fewer than 30,000 or more than 120,000 public chains were left out of co-occurrence clustering, as were about 5 repertoires with anomalous nucleotide sharing. Not all clones reach the TCRdb copy of this immuneACCESS table, which keeps in-frame sequences only. Checked studies attribute under half of the gap to unresolved V genes and leave the rest unexplained. V, J and clone size reflect that table, while D and trimming were determined from the DNA. In all, the sample holds 90,000 or so clones, and about three quarters of those were seen once. The ten largest clonotypes hold roughly 2% of the sample.

The cohort comprised fewer than 750 healthy bone marrow donors. At the time of sampling, every cohort member was nominally healthy, though immune exposures that went unrecorded were likely present. The donor tested CMV seronegative, placing the donor among the 350 to 400 seronegative members of the cohort. Each donor provided a peripheral blood sample, and peripheral blood mononuclear cells were used for TCR beta sequencing. The Qiagen DNeasy Blood Extraction Kit was used to extract genomic DNA from the blood cell samples. The CDR3 covers 18 residues, taking in both the cysteine and the phenylalanine. Only CDR3 DNA is held: 54 bases, read in frame from base 1. Trimmed from V: 3 bases; trimmed from J: 1 base; junction bases lacking a gene match: 8. Reading the germline V gene gives CDR1 MRHNA and CDR2 SNTAGT. The sample comes from a study of cytomegalovirus exposure and HLA in healthy donors (dated by TCRdb to 2017 to 2019). Concerning the study at large: According to an earlier analysis of 587 of the donors, some 180 million T cells yielded 90 million to 140 million unique TCR beta sequences and around 280 Gb of sequence data. Donor age, sex, ethnicity and CMV serostatus were compiled alongside the repertoire data. Of the roughly 420 genotyped donors, less than 85% were placed in the genetic ancestry cluster associated with self-reported Caucasian donors. Every repertoire in the discovery cohort had been generated on one and the same sequencing platform. In an earlier analysis of about 590 of the donors, high-throughput TCR beta sequencing was used to judge whether each TCR beta V gene segment behaved as functional or pseudogenic. The study combined high-throughput TCR immunosequencing, statistical association of individual TCRs with disease status, and machine learning to predict cytomegalovirus infection status. The T cell repertoires of 670 or so subjects were profiled by immunosequencing and related to cytomegalovirus serostatus. A later genetic analysis used genome-wide SNP genotypes for about 60% of the 666 donors, treating that subset as a discovery cohort. Among about 370 genotyped donors of the cohort, an average of approximately 240,000 unique TCR beta nucleotide sequences was sequenced per donor, of which 15% to 20% were non-productive. Roughly five DR-DQ haplotypes were handled as single units for association and clustering, since linkage in the cohort was strong. In the later analysis, no new phenotypic data were used to find candidate immune exposures; instead, reliance was placed on TCR beta sequences and their occurrence across donors. In a later analysis, previously published TCR beta repertoires from several hundred donors were re-analyzed and high-resolution HLA genotyping was added so that TCR occurrence patterns could be studied. The study aimed to test whether signatures of past pathogen exposure could be identified by cataloging public T cell receptors. Typing coverage varied by locus: about 620-630 donors for A, B, C, DRB1 and DQB1; more than 500 for DQA1; some 610 for DPA1; some 470 for DPB1. Both class I and class II loci were covered by HLA typing, at four-digit resolution. A separate validation cohort of more than 100 different subjects was used in addition to the roughly 700-subject first cohort. An early release that covered some 630 HLA-typed donors contained approximately 300 gigabases of sequencing data and 80 million or so unique TCR sequences.

On the study overall, not on this receptor specifically: The cohort was sequenced for TCR beta chains only, and without alpha or paired-chain data the features that could be detected were limited. The authors suggested that the approach could potentially be extended to other disease states and immunological phenotypes. Most TCR sequences were observed very rarely across donors, whereas some public TCRs were present in many individuals. The classifier was reported to diagnose cytomegalovirus status with high specificity and sensitivity in both the original and validation cohorts. Because the 87-base-pair reads could not distinguish some IMGT-functional V segments, including TRBV6-2 and TRBV6-3, those segments were excluded. The presence/absence analyses assumed that sequencing depth was roughly uniform across donors, and that assumption may not be true. V-gene and J-gene trimming of TCR beta chains was associated with a missense DCLRE1C variant in a later genetic analysis, and the association was replicated in an independent cohort. Because HLA typing was missing for some donors at each locus, association tests included only the typed subset. About 15 rarely observed V segments, including chromosome 9 orphons, were excluded from the earlier analysis of about 600 of the donors because counts were too low. In a later analysis, the rate of TCR association differed among HLA loci, with DRB1 alleles having the most associated TCRs and HLA-C alleles having the fewest. A total of about 180 TCR beta chains were listed by the study as associated with cytomegalovirus. According to a later analysis, parvovirus B19, influenza, CMV and Epstein-Barr virus appeared linked to several top co-occurrence clusters. Linkage disequilibrium might explain the correlated functional status among segregating V segments, but an unknown experimental factor could not be ruled out. The only immune exposure information available for the cohort was CMV serostatus. Most CMV-associated TCR beta chains appeared to be HLA-restricted in a later analysis, and the HLA associations seemed to be driven largely by CMV exposure. In a later genetic analysis, fewer N-insertions in productive TCRs were reported among donors in an Asian-associated ancestry cluster than the 666-donor mean. Assigning TCR associations to individual alleles was difficult when HLA alleles, especially DR and DQ, strongly co-occurred. In a later analysis, HLA-associated TCR beta chains were found to be more clonally expanded and to have lower generation probabilities than equally common non-associated chains. A cluster of highly shared sequence variants was judged likely to represent a technical artifact of the sequencing pipeline. Specific HLA alleles were associated with roughly 16,000 TCR beta sequences at a false discovery rate of 0.05 in a later analysis. Broadly in line with IMGT annotations, most TCR beta V segments showed up in productive rearrangements about 87% or about 30% of the time in an earlier analysis of around 600 of the donors. A few of the identified cytomegalovirus-associated TCR beta chains were confirmed in vitro to be specific for cytomegalovirus antigens. A further reported finding was that TCR beta sequences accurately predicted the HLA-A and HLA-B alleles for most subjects in the first cohort.

The sequenced sample consisted of PBMCs. The sequence joins TRBV6-4 to TRBJ2-7, with 14 bases matching TRBD2. The receptor comes from a boy aged 5-17 years in good health and CMV-seronegative. The DNA sequence is as follows: TGTGCCAGCAGTGAAACGACTAGCGGGAGGGCTCTTTCCTACGAGCAGTACTTC. This sequence encodes CASSETTSGRALSYEQYF.